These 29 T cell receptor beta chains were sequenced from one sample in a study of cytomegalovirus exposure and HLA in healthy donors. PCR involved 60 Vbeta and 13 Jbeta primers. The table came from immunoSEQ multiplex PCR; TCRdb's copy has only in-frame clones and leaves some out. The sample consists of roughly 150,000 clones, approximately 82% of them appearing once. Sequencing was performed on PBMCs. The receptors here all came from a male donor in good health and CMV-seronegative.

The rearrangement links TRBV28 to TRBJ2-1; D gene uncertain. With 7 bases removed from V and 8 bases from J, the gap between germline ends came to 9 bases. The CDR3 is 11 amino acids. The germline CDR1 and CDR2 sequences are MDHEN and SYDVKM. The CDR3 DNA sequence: TGTGCCAGCACCCTACAGTATGAGCAGTTCTTC. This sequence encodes CASTLQYEQFF.

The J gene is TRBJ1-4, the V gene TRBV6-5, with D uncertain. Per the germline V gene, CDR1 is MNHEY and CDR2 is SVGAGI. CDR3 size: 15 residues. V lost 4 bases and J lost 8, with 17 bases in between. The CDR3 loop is CASSLLARNREKLFF. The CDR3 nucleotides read TGTGCCAGCAGTTTATTGGCCAGGAATAGAGAAAAACTGTTTTTT.

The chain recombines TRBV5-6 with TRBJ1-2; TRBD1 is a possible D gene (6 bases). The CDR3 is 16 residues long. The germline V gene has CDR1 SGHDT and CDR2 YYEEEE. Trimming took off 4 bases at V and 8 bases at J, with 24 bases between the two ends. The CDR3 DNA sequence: TGTGCCAGCAGCGTCGACGCGACGTTGGGGGCGCGGGGCTACACCTTC. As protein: CASSVDATLGARGYTF.

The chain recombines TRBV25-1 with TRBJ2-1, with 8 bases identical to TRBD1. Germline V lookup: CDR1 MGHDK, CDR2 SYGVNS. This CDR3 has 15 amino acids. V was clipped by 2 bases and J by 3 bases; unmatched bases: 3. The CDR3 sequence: CASSEAGGGYNEQFF. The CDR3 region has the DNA TGTGCCAGCAGTGAAGCAGGGGGCGGCTACAATGAGCAGTTCTTC.

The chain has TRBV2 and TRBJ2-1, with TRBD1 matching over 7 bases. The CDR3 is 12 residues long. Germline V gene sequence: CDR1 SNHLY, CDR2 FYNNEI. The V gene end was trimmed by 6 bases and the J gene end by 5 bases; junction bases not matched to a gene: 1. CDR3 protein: CASRDRDNEQFF. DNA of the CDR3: TGTGCCAGCAGAGACAGGGACAATGAGCAGTTCTTC. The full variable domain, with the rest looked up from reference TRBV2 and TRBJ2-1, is EPEVTQTPSHQVTQMGQEVILRCVPISNHLYFYWYRQILGQKVEFLVSFYNNEISEKSEIFDDQFSVERPDGSNFTLKIRSTKLEDSAMYFCASRDRDNEQFFGPGTRLTVL.

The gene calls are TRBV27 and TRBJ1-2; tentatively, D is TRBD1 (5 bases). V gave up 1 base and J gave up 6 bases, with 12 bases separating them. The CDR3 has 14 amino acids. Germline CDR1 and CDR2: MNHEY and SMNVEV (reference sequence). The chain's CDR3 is CASSLYTGDHGYTF. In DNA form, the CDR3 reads TGTGCCAGCAGTTTATACACGGGGGACCATGGCTACACCTTC.

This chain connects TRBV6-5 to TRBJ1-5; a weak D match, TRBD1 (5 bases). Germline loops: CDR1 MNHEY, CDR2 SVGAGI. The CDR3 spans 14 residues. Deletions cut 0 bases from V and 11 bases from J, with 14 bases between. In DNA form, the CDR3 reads TGTGCCAGCAGTTACTCGAGCAAGGGGAGGTCCCAGCATTTT. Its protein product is CASSYSSKGRSQHF.

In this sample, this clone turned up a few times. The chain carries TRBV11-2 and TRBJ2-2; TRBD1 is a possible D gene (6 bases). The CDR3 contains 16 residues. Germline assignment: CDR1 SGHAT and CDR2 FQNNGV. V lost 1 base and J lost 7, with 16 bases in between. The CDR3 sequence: CASSLVRRAGDGELFF. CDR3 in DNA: TGTGCCAGCAGCTTAGTGCGTAGGGCAGGGGACGGGGAGCTGTTTTTT.

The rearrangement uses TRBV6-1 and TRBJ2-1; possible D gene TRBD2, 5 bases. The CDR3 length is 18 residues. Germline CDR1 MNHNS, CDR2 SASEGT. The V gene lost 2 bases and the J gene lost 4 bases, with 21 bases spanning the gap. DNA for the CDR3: TGTGCCAGCAGTGAACTCACTAGTGTTCGGACCTTATACAATGAGCAGTTCTTC. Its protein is CASSELTSVRTLYNEQFF.

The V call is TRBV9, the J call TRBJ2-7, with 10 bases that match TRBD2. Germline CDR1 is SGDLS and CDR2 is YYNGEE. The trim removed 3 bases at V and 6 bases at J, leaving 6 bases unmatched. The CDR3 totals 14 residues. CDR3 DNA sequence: TGTGCCAGCAGCGCCAGCGGGACTAGCGTCGAGCAGTACTTC. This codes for CASSASGTSVEQYF.

The CDR3 spells CAISESSGAQGGELFF. In DNA form, the CDR3 reads TGTGCCATCAGTGAGTCGAGTGGGGCGCAGGGCGGGGAGCTGTTTTTT. V is TRBV10-3 and J is TRBJ2-2; the D gene is possibly TRBD1 (5 bases). Trimming stripped 0 bases from V and 7 bases from J, with 15 bases between. Germline CDR1 reads ENHRY; CDR2 reads SYGVKD. The CDR3 covers 16 residues.

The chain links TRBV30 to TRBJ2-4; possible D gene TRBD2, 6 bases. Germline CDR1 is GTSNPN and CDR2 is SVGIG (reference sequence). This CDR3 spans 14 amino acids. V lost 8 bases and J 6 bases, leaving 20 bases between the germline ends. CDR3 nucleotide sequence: TGTGCCGGCATATTGCTGGGGGGTTTAAACATTCAGTACTTC. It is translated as CAGILLGGLNIQYF.

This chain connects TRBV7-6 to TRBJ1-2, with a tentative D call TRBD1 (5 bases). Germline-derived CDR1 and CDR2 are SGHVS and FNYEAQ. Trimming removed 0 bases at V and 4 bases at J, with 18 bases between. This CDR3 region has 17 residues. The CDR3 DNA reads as TGTGCCAGCAGCTTAGCGGGGGGGTCCCCTTTATCCTATGGCTACACCTTC. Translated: CASSLAGGSPLSYGYTF.

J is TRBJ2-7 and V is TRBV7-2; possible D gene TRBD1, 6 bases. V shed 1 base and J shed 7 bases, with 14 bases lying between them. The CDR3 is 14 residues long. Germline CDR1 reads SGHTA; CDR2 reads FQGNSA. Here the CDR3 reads CASSLDLQGREQYF. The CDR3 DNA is TGTGCCAGCAGCTTAGACTTACAGGGACGGGAGCAGTACTTC.

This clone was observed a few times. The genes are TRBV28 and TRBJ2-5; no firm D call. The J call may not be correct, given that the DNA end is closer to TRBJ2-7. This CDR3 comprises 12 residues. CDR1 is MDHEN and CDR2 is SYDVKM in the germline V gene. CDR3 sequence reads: CASSFQRYEQYF. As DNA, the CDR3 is TGTGCCAGCAGTTTCCAGCGCTACGAGCAGTACTTC.

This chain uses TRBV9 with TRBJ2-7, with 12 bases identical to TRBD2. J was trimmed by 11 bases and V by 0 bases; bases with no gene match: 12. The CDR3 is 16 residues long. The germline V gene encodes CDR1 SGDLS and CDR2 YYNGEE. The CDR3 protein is CASSVEVPSGRAKEYF. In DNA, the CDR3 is TGTGCCAGCAGCGTAGAGGTTCCTAGCGGGAGGGCCAAGGAGTACTTC.

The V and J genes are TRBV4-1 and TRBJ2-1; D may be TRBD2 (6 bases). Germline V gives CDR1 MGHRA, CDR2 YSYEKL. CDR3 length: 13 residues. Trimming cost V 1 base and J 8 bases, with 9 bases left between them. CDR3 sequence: CASSQAGVDEQFF. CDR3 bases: TGCGCCAGCAGCCAAGCGGGGGTAGATGAGCAGTTCTTC.

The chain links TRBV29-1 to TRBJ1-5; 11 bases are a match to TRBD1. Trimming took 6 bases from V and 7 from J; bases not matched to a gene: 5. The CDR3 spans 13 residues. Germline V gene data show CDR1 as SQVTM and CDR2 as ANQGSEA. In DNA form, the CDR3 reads TGCAGCGTGGCCGGGACAGGGGGGCAGCCCCAGCATTTT. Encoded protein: CSVAGTGGQPQHF.

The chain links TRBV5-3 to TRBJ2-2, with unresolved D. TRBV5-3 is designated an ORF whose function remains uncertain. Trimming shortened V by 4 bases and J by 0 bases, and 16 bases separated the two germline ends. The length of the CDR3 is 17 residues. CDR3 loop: CARSDPAEYANTGELFF. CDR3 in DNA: TGTGCCAGAAGCGACCCCGCGGAGTACGCGAACACCGGGGAGCTGTTTTTT.

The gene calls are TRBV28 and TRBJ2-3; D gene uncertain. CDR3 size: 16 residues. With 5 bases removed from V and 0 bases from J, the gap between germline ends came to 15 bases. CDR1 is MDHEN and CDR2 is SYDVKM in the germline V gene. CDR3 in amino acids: CASSPRKITSTDTQYF. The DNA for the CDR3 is TGTGCCAGCAGTCCTAGGAAAATTACTAGCACAGATACGCAGTATTTT.

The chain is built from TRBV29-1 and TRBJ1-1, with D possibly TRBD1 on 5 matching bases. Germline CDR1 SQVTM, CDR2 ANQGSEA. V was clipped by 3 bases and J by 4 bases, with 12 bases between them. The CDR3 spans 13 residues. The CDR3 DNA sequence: TGCAGCGTTGACGGGGGTCCGGCCACTGAAGCTTTCTTT. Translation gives CSVDGGPATEAFF.

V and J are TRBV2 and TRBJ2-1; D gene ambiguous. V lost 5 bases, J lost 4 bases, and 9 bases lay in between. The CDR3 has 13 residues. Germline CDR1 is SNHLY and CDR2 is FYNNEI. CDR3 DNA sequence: TGTGCCAGCAGTCCCGACATTTACAATGAGCAGTTCTTC. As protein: CASSPDIYNEQFF.

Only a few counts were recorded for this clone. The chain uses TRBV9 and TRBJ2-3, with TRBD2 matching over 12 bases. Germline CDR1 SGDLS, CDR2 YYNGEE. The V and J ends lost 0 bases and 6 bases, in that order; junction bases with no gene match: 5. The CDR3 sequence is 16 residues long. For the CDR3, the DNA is TGTGCCAGCAGCGTAGGTCCTAGCGGGGGGGCGGATACGCAGTATTTT. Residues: CASSVGPSGGADTQYF. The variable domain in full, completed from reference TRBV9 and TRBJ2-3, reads DSGVTQTPKHLITATGQRVTLRCSPRSGDLSVYWYQQSLDQGLQFLIQYYNGEERAKGNILERFSAQQFPDLHSELNLSSLELGDSALYFCASSVGPSGGADTQYFGPGTRLTVL.

The CDR3 nucleotides are TGTGCCAGCAGTGACCAGGGGCAGGGTTGGGGTCAGCCCCAGCATTTT. Protein: CASSDQGQGWGQPQHF. The rearrangement links TRBV27 to TRBJ1-5, with D perhaps matching TRBD1 (6 bases). With 5 bases removed from V and 6 bases from J, the gap between germline ends came to 20 bases. Germline values: CDR1 MNHEY, CDR2 SMNVEV (reference sequence). This CDR3 contains 16 residues.

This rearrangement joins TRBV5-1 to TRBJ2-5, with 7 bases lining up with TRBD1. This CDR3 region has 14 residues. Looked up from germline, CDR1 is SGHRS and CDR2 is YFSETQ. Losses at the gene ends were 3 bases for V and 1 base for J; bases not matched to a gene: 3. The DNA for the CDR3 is TGCGCCAGCAGCTCCGGACAGGTCCAAGAGACCCAGTACTTC. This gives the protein CASSSGQVQETQYF. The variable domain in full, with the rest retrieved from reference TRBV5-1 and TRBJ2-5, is KAGVTQTPRYLIKTRGQQVTLSCSPISGHRSVSWYQQTPGQGLQFLFEYFSETQRNKGNFPGRFSGRQFSNSRSEMNVSTLELGDSALYLCASSSGQVQETQYFGPGTRLLVL.

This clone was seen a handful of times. The CDR3 DNA is TGTGCCAGCAGCTTGGACAGGGAGGGCTACACCTTC. As protein: CASSLDREGYTF. V and J are TRBV5-4 and TRBJ1-2; D may be TRBD1 (6 bases). The CDR3 runs 12 residues. Germline V lookup: CDR1 SGHNT, CDR2 YYREEE (reference sequence). Trimming cost V 0 bases and J 8 bases, with 8 bases left between them.

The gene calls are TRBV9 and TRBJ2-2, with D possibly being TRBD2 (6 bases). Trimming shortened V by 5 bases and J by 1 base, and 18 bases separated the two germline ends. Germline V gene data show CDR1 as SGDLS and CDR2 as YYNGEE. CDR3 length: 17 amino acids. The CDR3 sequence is CASRGGGNGGNTGELFF. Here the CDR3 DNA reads TGTGCCAGCAGGGGGGGAGGAAACGGGGGGAACACCGGGGAGCTGTTTTTT.

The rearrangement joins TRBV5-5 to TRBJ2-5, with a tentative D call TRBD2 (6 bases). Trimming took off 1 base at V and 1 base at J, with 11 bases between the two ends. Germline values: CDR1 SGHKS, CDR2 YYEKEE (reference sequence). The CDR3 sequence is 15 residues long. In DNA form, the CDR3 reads TGTGCCAGCAGCTTGCAGGGCGGGACCCAAGAGACCCAGTACTTC. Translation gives CASSLQGGTQETQYF.

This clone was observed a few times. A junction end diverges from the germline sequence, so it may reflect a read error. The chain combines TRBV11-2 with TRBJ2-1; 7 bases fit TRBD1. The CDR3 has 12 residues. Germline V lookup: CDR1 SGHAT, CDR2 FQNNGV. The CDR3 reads CASSTWPGQPVF. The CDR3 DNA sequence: TGTGCCAGCAGCACCTGGCCGGGACAGCCGGTCTTC.